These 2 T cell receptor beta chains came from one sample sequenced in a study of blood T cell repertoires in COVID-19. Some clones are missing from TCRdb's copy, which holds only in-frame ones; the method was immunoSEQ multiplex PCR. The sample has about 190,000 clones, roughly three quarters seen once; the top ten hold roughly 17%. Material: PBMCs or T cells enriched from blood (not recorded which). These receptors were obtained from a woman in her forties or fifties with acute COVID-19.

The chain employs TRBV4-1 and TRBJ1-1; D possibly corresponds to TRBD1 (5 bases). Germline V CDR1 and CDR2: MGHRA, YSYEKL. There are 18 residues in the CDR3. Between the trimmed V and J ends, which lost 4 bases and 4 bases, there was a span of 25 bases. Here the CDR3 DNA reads TGCGCCAGCAGCCCCTCAAACTCGAGGTGGGGGGGAGGCACTGAAGCTTTCTTT. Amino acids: CASSPSNSRWGGGTEAFF.

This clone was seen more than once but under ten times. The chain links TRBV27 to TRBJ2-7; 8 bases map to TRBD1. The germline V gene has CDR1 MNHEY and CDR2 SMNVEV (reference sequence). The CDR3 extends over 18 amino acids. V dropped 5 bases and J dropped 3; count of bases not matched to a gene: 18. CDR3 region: CASSLQRPGTGGNYEQYV. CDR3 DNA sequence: TGTGCCAGCAGTCTACAACGGCCCGGGACAGGAGGCAACTACGAGCAGTACGTC.